The 5 T cell receptor beta chains below were found in one sample sequenced in a study of T-cell memory formation after mild COVID-19. TCRdb processed the 5' RACE reads anew with MiXCR; each CDR3 protein has one entry. The data contain around 180,000 distinct CDR3 sequences, around 20% of them singletons. The sequencing sample was made of PBMCs or a T cell subset sorted from them (not recorded which). The receptors were gathered from a man younger than 30 who had mild COVID-19 (a few samples of this study predate the infection). Cell type and time point are not known.

This clonotype showed up just a few times. The chain carries TRBV5-1 and TRBJ1-6; 10 bases are shared with TRBD1. After removal of 4 bases from V and 10 bases from J, the junction contained 5 bases not matched to a gene. The CDR3 is 14 residues long. From germline, CDR1 is SGHRS and CDR2 YFSETQ. The CDR3: CASSQGQGGSPLHF. CDR3 DNA: TGCGCCAGCAGCCAAGGACAGGGGGGGTCACCCCTCCACTTT.

This clonotype was found a few times. This chain uses TRBV6-5 with TRBJ1-5, with 7 bases fitting TRBD1. Germline V gene data show CDR1 as MNHEY and CDR2 as SVGAGI. J was trimmed by 7 bases and V by 6 bases; bases with no gene match: 15. This CDR3 comprises 16 residues. The CDR3 spells CASSHMTGIRPQPQHF. The CDR3 region has the DNA TGTGCCAGCAGCCACATGACAGGGATAAGACCCCAGCCCCAGCATTTT.

The J gene is TRBJ1-2, the V gene TRBV7-9, with 7 nucleotides matching TRBD1. After removal of 5 bases from V and 8 bases from J, the junction contained 8 bases not matched to a gene. This CDR3 region has 13 residues. Germline V gene data show CDR1 as SEHNR and CDR2 as FQNEAQ (reference sequence). CDR3 region: CASSPGTVRGYTF. The DNA for the CDR3 is TGTGCCAGCAGCCCGGGGACAGTTCGAGGCTACACCTTC.

The rearrangement links TRBV9 to TRBJ1-2, with D hard to call. Per the germline V gene, CDR1 is SGDLS and CDR2 is YYNGEE. The CDR3 is 13 amino acids. Trimming pared 3 bases from V and 3 bases from J, leaving 9 bases between. CDR3 DNA: TGTGCCAGCAGCGCCACTAGGGACTATGGCTACACCTTC. It is translated as CASSATRDYGYTF.

V usage is TRBV4-3 and J usage is TRBJ2-7; D could derive from TRBD1 or TRBD2 (5 bases each). Germline V gene lookup returns CDR1 LGHNA and CDR2 YSLEER. The CDR3 spans 17 residues. The V and J ends lost 2 bases and 2 bases respectively, with 19 bases between them. This CDR3 is CASSQYLSGTSTYEQYF. CDR3 DNA: TGCGCCAGCAGCCAATACTTGTCCGGGACCAGCACCTACGAGCAGTACTTC.